This T cell receptor (beta chain) stems from a study of metastatic and nonmetastatic thyroid tumors. Study-wide context: The study looked at repertoires side by side in blood and in tumor or nodule tissue from malignant and benign thyroid patients. Broader study findings: Across blood and tumor, TCR beta diversity in malignant thyroid tumors was reportedly significantly higher than in benign nodules.

No patient received treatment before thyroid surgery. Germline assignment: CDR1 LNHDA and CDR2 SQIVND (reference sequence). CDR3 size: 14 residues. The V end lost 3 bases, the J end lost 7 bases, and 10 bases lay between the germline ends. For this clone: The antigen is not known.

In the original analysis: CDR3 differences across clinicopathological groups were used to build a distant-metastasis classifier for papillary thyroid cancer. MiXCR reprocessed the PCR reads for TCRdb. None of the V and J calls come from the authors' own analysis; TCRdb made them. The data hold around 6,400 clones, with roughly 30% observed a single time. Input material: tumor tissue. This rearrangement joins TRBV19 to TRBJ1-6; D is perhaps TRBD1 (5 bases). The sequence was collected from a female donor with papillary thyroid cancer or a benign thyroid nodule (not recorded which). Some clones in this sample may be carry-over from other donors' samples. CDR3 DNA: TGTGCCAGTAGTATCCAGGGAACGAATTCACCCCTCCACTTT. The encoded protein is CASSIQGTNSPLHF.